The source of this TCR beta chain is a study of T-cell reconstitution after alpha-beta-depleted transplantation in children. There are many counts of this clonotype. Its antigen is as yet unknown. In germline, CDR1 is LNHNV, CDR2 YYDKDF (reference sequence). Trimming left V 0 bases short and J 7 bases short, with 13 bases between. The CDR3 consists of 15 residues. Whole-study results and caveats: Several hundred expanded graft clones reportedly gave rise to the alpha-beta T cells present about two months after transplant.

Unique molecular identifiers featured in how the TCRbeta library was prepared. TCRdb reanalysed the PCR reads using MiXCR and keeps one entry per CDR3 protein. The sample carries roughly 250,000 distinct CDR3 sequences, 6.5% to 9% recorded once. Sequences were derived from PBMCs, mostly from graft donor cells, sampled 180 days after TCRalphabeta/CD19-depleted stem cell transplant. This sequence joins TRBV15 and TRBJ2-1, with D unclear. The sequence was collected from a male patient between 10 and 17 years old who had a stem cell transplant for acute lymphoblastic leukemia, so the T cells may come from the graft donor. This chain's CDR3 is CATSRETQPWNEQFF. The CDR3 DNA reads as TGTGCCACCAGCAGAGAAACACAACCGTGGAATGAGCAGTTCTTC.